This is a list of T cell receptor beta chains from one sample in a study of Ad26.COV2.S vaccination and SARS-CoV-2 variants. Sequenced by immunoSEQ multiplex PCR; TCRdb stores in-frame clones only, minus some. The profile shows 400,000 to 500,000 clones, approximately 89% of them singletons. Sample: peripheral blood, taken in a trial of Ad26.COV2.S vaccine versus placebo. These TCRs come from a person between 18 and 65 years old who received the Ad26.COV2.S COVID-19 vaccine or a placebo. CDR3s include the opening cysteine and the closing phenylalanine or tryptophan. D genes are given only for firm matches. Rows give clone size only sometimes, using once, few, many, or a class for an expanded clone.

-	TRBV7-9	TRBJ2-7	-	TGTGCCAGCAGCTTACCCGGAATCTACGAGCAGTACTTC	CASSLPGIYEQYF
TRBD2	TRBV5-6	TRBJ2-5	-	TGTGCCAGCAGCTTGAGTTTGGGCGGAGCGGGGCAAGAGACCCAGTACTTC	CASSLSLGGAGQETQYF
-	TRBV7-2	TRBJ2-7	-	TGTGCCAGCAGCTTAGCCGGACGGGAGCAGTACTTC	CASSLAGREQYF
-	TRBV18	TRBJ2-6	-	TGTGCCAGCTCACCCACCCTACCCGGCAGTCCTGGGGCCAACGTCCTGACTTTC	CASSPTLPGSPGANVLTF
TRBD2	TRBV19	TRBJ2-3	-	TGTGCCAGTAGCCCCCTACCCGGGACTAGGGAGGGAGGAGGTACGCAGTATTTT	CASSPLPGTREGGGTQYF
-	TRBV11-3	TRBJ1-1	-	TGTGCCAGCAGCGAACAACAGGGTACTGAAGCTTTCTTT	CASSEQQGTEAFF
-	TRBV24-1	TRBJ2-1	-	TGTGCCACCAGCCGGGACGGGATCTACAATGAGCAGTTCTTC	CATSRDGIYNEQFF
-	TRBV6-2/TRBV6-3	TRBJ2-2	-	TGTGCCAGCAGTTACCGGCAGGGGGGCACCGGGGAGCTGTTTTTT	CASSYRQGGTGELFF
TRBD2	TRBV11-3	TRBJ2-1	-	TGTGCCAGCAGCTTAGAGGCGGGAGGCGGCTACAATGAGCAGTTCTTC	CASSLEAGGGYNEQFF
TRBD2	TRBV6-2/TRBV6-3	TRBJ2-1	-	TGTGCCAGCAGCCGAGCGGGACCCCCCGAAGGTGAGCAGTTCTTC	CASSRAGPPEGEQFF
-	TRBV23-1	TRBJ2-2	-	TGCGCCAGCTTCCGGAAAGGGAGGAACACCGGGGAGCTGTTTTTT	CASFRKGRNTGELFF
-	TRBV5-5	TRBJ1-6	-	TGTGCCAGCAGCTTGGACAGGAGCGATTCACCCCTCCACTTT	CASSLDRSDSPLHF
TRBD2	TRBV2	TRBJ2-1	-	TGTGCCAGCATGGGGACTAGCGCAAACTCCTACAATGAGCAGTTCTTC	CASMGTSANSYNEQFF
-	TRBV27	TRBJ1-5	-	TGTGCCAGCAGTTTAGGGGGGGGCACGGGGGATCAGCCCCAGCATTTT	CASSLGGGTGDQPQHF
-	TRBV18	TRBJ1-2	-	TGTGCCAGCTCACCGAACCCGGGGCGAGGAGATGGCTACACCTTC	CASSPNPGRGDGYTF
-	TRBV19	TRBJ1-2	-	TGTGCCAGTAGTATTCCAGGGGCGGACTATGGCTACACCTTC	CASSIPGADYGYTF
-	TRBV11-2	TRBJ2-5	-	TGTGCCAGCAGTCTCAGGGGTGAGACCCAGTACTTC	CASSLRGETQYF
TRBD1	TRBV6-6	TRBJ1-2	-	TGTGCCAGCAGTTATTCCGGACAGGCAGAGGCCTATGGCTACACCTTC	CASSYSGQAEAYGYTF
-	TRBV18	TRBJ1-2	-	TGTGCCAGCTCACCCGGGGACTCGGGTGGCTACACCTTC	CASSPGDSGGYTF
-	TRBV3-1/TRBV3-2	TRBJ2-5	-	TGTGCCAGCAGCCAAGGCGGCGCCTGGACCCAGTACTTC	CASSQGGAWTQYF
-	TRBV15	TRBJ1-5	-	TGTGCCACCAGCAGAGAGCCGACGGGCAATCAGCCCCAGCATTTT	CATSREPTGNQPQHF
-	TRBV7-8	TRBJ1-6	-	TGTGCCAGCAGCTTAGGGCTTTCGGACGGGGGTACACCCCTCCACTTT	CASSLGLSDGGTPLHF
TRBD1	TRBV4-2	TRBJ2-1	-	TGTGCCAGCAGCCGAGCCGACCGAGACAGGGTCTACAATGAGCAGTTCTTC	CASSRADRDRVYNEQFF
-	TRBV5-4	TRBJ1-1	-	TGTGCCAGCAGCTGGGGACAAGGGGAGGGGACTGAAGCTTTCTTT	CASSWGQGEGTEAFF
-	TRBV6-1	TRBJ2-3	once	TGTGCCAGCAGTTCCCAGTTCCCAGATACGCAGTATTTT	CASSSQFPDTQYF
TRBD1	TRBV11-3	TRBJ1-6	-	TGTGCCAGCAGCAAAGACAGGGAGAATTCACCCCTCCACTTT	CASSKDRENSPLHF
TRBD1	TRBV7-3	TRBJ2-7	-	TGTGCCAGCAGCTTAACGGGGACAGAAGGAATTTACGAGCAGTACTTC	CASSLTGTEGIYEQYF
TRBD1	TRBV18	TRBJ1-1	once	TGTGCCAGCTCACCACGGGACAGGGGAGGTTATGAAGCTTTCTTT	CASSPRDRGGYEAFF
-	TRBV3-1/TRBV3-2	TRBJ2-7	-	TGTGCCAGCAGCCGGCAGGACCTATCCTACGAGCAGTACTTC	CASSRQDLSYEQYF